The entry that follows covers one T cell receptor beta chain sequence. Germline V gene lookup returns CDR1 SGHTS and CDR2 YDEGEE. Trimming took 4 bases from V and 0 from J, leaving 8 bases between them. CDR3 size: 15 residues. Libraries were prepared by immunoSEQ multiplex PCR; TCRdb keeps only in-frame clonotypes and omits some of them. Of around 50,000 clones detected, 82% appear once; the ten largest clones hold 7.3%. The data originate from a study of blood T cell repertoires in COVID-19. The receptor's source is a man aged 35 to 55 with acute or convalescent COVID-19. Sample: peripheral blood. The V gene is TRBV5-8, the J gene TRBJ2-6, with D unresolved. DNA for the CDR3: TGTGCCAGCAGCCTAGGATACTCTGGGGCCAACGTCCTGACTTTC. Its translation is CASSLGYSGANVLTF.